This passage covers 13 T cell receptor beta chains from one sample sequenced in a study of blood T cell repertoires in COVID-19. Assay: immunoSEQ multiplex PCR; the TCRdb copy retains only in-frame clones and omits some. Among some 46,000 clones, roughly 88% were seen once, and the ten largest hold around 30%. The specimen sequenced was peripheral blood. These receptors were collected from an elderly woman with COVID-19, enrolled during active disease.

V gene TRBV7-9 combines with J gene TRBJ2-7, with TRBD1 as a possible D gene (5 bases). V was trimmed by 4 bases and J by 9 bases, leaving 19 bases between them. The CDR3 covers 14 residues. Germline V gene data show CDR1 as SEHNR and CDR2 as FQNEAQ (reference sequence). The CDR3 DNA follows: TGTGCCAGCAGCTCAGGACAAGAGCTACGAGTGCAGTACTTC. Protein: CASSSGQELRVQYF.

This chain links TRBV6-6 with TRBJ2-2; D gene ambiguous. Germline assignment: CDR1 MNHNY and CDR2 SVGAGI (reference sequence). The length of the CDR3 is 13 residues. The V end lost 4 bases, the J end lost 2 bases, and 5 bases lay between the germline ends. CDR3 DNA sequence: TGTGCCAGCAGTTCCTATAACACCGGGGAGCTGTTTTTT. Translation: CASSSYNTGELFF.

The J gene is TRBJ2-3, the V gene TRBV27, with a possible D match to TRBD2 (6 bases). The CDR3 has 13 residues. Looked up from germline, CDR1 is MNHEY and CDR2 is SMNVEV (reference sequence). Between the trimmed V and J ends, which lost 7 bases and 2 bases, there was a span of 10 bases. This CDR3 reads CASKRRDTDTQYF. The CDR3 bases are TGTGCCAGCAAGAGGCGGGACACAGATACGCAGTATTTT.

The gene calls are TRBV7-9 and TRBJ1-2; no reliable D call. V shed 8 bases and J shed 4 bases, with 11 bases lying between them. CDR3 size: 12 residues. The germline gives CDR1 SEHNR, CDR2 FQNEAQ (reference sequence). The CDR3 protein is CASSDGGYGYTF. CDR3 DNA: TGTGCCAGCTCCGACGGAGGCTATGGCTACACCTTC. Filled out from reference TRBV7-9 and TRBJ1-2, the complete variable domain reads DTGVSQNPRHKITKRGQNVTFRCDPISEHNRLYWYRQTLGQGPEFLTYFQNEAQLEKSRLLSDRFSAERPKGSFSTLEIQRTEQGDSAMYLCASSDGGYGYTFGSGTRLTVV.

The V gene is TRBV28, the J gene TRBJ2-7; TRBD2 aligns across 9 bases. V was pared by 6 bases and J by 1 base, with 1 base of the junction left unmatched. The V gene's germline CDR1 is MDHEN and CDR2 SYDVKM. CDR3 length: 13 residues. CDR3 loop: CASRLAGSYEQYF. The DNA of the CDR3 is TGTGCCAGCAGGCTAGCGGGGTCCTACGAGCAGTACTTC.

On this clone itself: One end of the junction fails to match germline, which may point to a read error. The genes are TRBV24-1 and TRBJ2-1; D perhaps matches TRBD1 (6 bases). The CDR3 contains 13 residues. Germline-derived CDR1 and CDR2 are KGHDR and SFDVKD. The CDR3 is CATPVPGVNERFF. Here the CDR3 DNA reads TGTGCCACCCCCGTCCCAGGGGTTAATGAGCGGTTCTTC.

CDR3 region: CASSLSAGSYNEQFF. The CDR3 bases are TGTGCCAGCAGCCTTAGTGCGGGCTCCTACAATGAGCAGTTCTTC. V and J are TRBV14 and TRBJ2-1; tentatively, D is TRBD2 (5 bases). V dropped 4 bases and J dropped 0 bases, with 10 bases sitting between them. Germline assignment: CDR1 SGHDN and CDR2 FVKESK. The CDR3 consists of 15 residues.

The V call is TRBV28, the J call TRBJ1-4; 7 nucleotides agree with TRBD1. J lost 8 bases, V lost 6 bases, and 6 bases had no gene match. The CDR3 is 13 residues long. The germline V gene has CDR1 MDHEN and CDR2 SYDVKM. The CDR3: CASRGRGWEKLFF. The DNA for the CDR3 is TGTGCCAGCAGAGGCAGGGGGTGGGAAAAACTGTTTTTT.

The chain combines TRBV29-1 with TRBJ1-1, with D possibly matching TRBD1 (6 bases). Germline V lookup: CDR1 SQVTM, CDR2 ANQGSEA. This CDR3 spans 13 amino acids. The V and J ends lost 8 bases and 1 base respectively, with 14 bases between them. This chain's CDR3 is CSSLTGANTEAFF. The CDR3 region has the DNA TGCAGCTCTCTGACAGGCGCGAACACTGAAGCTTTCTTT.

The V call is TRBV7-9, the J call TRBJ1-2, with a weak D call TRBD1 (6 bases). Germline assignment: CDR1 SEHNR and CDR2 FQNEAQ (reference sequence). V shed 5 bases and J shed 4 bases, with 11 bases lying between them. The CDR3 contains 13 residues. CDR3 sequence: CASSVTGLYGYTF. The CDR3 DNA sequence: TGTGCCAGCAGCGTTACAGGGCTCTATGGCTACACCTTC. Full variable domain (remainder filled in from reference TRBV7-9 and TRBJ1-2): DTGVSQNPRHKITKRGQNVTFRCDPISEHNRLYWYRQTLGQGPEFLTYFQNEAQLEKSRLLSDRFSAERPKGSFSTLEIQRTEQGDSAMYLCASSVTGLYGYTFGSGTRLTVV.

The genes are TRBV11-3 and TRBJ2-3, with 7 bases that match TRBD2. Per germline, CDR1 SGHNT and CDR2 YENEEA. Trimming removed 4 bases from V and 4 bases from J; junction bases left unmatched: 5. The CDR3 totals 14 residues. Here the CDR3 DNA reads TGTGCCAGCAGCTCCTCACGGGGGGCAGATACGCAGTATTTT. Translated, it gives CASSSSRGADTQYF.

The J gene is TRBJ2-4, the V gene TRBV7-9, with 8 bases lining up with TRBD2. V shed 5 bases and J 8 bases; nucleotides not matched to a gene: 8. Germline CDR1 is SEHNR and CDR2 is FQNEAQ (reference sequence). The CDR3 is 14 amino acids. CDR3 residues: CASSLDRGGDIQYF. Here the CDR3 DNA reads TGTGCCAGCAGCCTGGATCGGGGGGGTGACATTCAGTACTTC.

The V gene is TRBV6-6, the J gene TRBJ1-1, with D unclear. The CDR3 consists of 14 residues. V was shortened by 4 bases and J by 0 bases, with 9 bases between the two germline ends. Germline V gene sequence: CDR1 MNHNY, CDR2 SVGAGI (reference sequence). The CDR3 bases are TGTGCCAGCAGTTCGGTCTCCATGAACACTGAAGCTTTCTTT. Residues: CASSSVSMNTEAFF.